The rows below give T cell receptor beta chains drawn from one sample of a study of early T cells in non-severe SARS-CoV-2 infection. Via MiXCR, TCRdb re-called the 5' RACE reads, giving one row per CDR3 protein. The sample has some 61,000 distinct CDR3 sequences, less than 15% seen once. Sequencing used whole blood. These receptors were taken from an adult who was a healthcare worker with PCR-confirmed SARS-CoV-2 infection or an uninfected control (not recorded which). CDR3s leave out the opening cysteine and the closing phenylalanine or tryptophan. Each record gives: J gene, V gene, D gene, CDR3 protein. The D gene is left open where the match is weak.

j_gene: TRBJ2-6; v_gene: TRBV7-9; d_gene: -; CDR3aa: ASSSGTGASGANVLT
j_gene: TRBJ2-7; v_gene: TRBV18; d_gene: TRBD2; CDR3aa: ASSRGGEQY
j_gene: TRBJ2-3; v_gene: TRBV5-1; d_gene: -; CDR3aa: ASSRDRSDTQY
j_gene: TRBJ1-3; v_gene: TRBV6-6; d_gene: -; CDR3aa: ASSQITAHSGNTIY
j_gene: TRBJ2-7; v_gene: TRBV10-3; d_gene: -; CDR3aa: AVGSGVGEQY
j_gene: TRBJ2-3; v_gene: TRBV27; d_gene: TRBD2; CDR3aa: ASSLQTSGRAVTQY
j_gene: TRBJ2-1; v_gene: TRBV7-2; d_gene: -; CDR3aa: ASSNRDKTGTRDPKQF
j_gene: TRBJ1-5; v_gene: TRBV6-6; d_gene: -; CDR3aa: ASSRTARNQPQH
j_gene: TRBJ2-4; v_gene: TRBV7-9; d_gene: -; CDR3aa: ASSLAGVGHRNIQY
j_gene: TRBJ2-1; v_gene: TRBV10-3; d_gene: -; CDR3aa: AISESAGRRIGAYNEQF
j_gene: TRBJ2-1; v_gene: TRBV4-2; d_gene: TRBD2; CDR3aa: ASSQGWAGAGYNEQF
j_gene: TRBJ1-6; v_gene: TRBV10-2; d_gene: -; CDR3aa: ASTRDGNSPLH
j_gene: TRBJ2-7; v_gene: TRBV20-1; d_gene: TRBD2; CDR3aa: SASSSSGSVYEQY
j_gene: TRBJ1-1; v_gene: TRBV20-1; d_gene: -; CDR3aa: SARDPLGEAF
j_gene: TRBJ1-6; v_gene: TRBV3-1; d_gene: -; CDR3aa: ASSLGTELRSPLH
j_gene: TRBJ1-2; v_gene: TRBV27; d_gene: TRBD1; CDR3aa: ASRKPGGDYGYT
j_gene: TRBJ2-2; v_gene: TRBV9; d_gene: -; CDR3aa: ASSPSVASRTGELF
j_gene: TRBJ2-5; v_gene: TRBV29-1; d_gene: -; CDR3aa: SVVGDGVYQETQY
j_gene: TRBJ2-5; v_gene: TRBV11-2; d_gene: -; CDR3aa: ASSLSRLYQETQY
j_gene: TRBJ2-1; v_gene: TRBV10-2; d_gene: -; CDR3aa: ASKLTLAINEQF
j_gene: TRBJ1-5; v_gene: TRBV28; d_gene: -; CDR3aa: ASFSNQPQH
j_gene: TRBJ1-2; v_gene: TRBV15; d_gene: TRBD1; CDR3aa: ATSTGTGMNDGYT
j_gene: TRBJ2-5; v_gene: TRBV7-3; d_gene: -; CDR3aa: ASSFPGSETQY
j_gene: TRBJ2-5; v_gene: TRBV7-2; d_gene: TRBD2; CDR3aa: ASSYSGGETQY
j_gene: TRBJ2-1; v_gene: TRBV28; d_gene: -; CDR3aa: ASSTVGNEQF
j_gene: TRBJ2-7; v_gene: TRBV5-1; d_gene: -; CDR3aa: ASSLAGTHAYEQY
j_gene: TRBJ2-3; v_gene: TRBV24-1; d_gene: -; CDR3aa: ATSMRGLSDTQY
j_gene: TRBJ2-2; v_gene: TRBV7-9; d_gene: TRBD1; CDR3aa: ASSLGQGLTGELF
j_gene: TRBJ2-7; v_gene: TRBV7-2; d_gene: TRBD2; CDR3aa: ASSSRASGSRRRYEQY
j_gene: TRBJ1-1; v_gene: TRBV2; d_gene: -; CDR3aa: ASSTDRLNTEAF
j_gene: TRBJ1-1; v_gene: TRBV19; d_gene: TRBD1; CDR3aa: ASTRTGLLNTEAF
j_gene: TRBJ2-5; v_gene: TRBV5-4; d_gene: -; CDR3aa: ASSLVASQETQY
j_gene: TRBJ1-3; v_gene: TRBV29-1; d_gene: -; CDR3aa: SCKAGNTIY
j_gene: TRBJ2-1; v_gene: TRBV5-1; d_gene: -; CDR3aa: ASSLGSHEQF
j_gene: TRBJ2-7; v_gene: TRBV7-2; d_gene: -; CDR3aa: ASSLRDTASYEQY
j_gene: TRBJ1-5; v_gene: TRBV28; d_gene: -; CDR3aa: ASSRTGSRYTQPQH
j_gene: TRBJ2-5; v_gene: TRBV7-2; d_gene: -; CDR3aa: ASSRGQQETQY
j_gene: TRBJ2-7; v_gene: TRBV20-1; d_gene: -; CDR3aa: SASRVESTYEQY
j_gene: TRBJ2-1; v_gene: TRBV10-3; d_gene: TRBD2; CDR3aa: GTSGHNEQF
j_gene: TRBJ1-2; v_gene: TRBV28; d_gene: TRBD1; CDR3aa: ASSGRTGVYGYT
j_gene: TRBJ1-1; v_gene: TRBV3-1; d_gene: -; CDR3aa: ASSQQGSTEAF